This T cell receptor (beta chain) was captured in a study of blood T cell repertoires in COVID-19. About the study: The origin of the acute and convalescent COVID-19 samples was the United States, Italy and Spain. Nucleic acid was either cDNA or gDNA, and it came from T cells, B-cell-depleted T cells, or PBMCs.

The CDR3 extends over 13 amino acids. Per the germline V gene, CDR1 is MNHEY and CDR2 is SVGAGI. Trimming took 11 bases from V and 4 from J, leaving 14 bases between them. Under the authors' procedure: Cell counts per sample came from amplifying reference gene primers. The data were produced by immunoSEQ multiplex PCR, yet TCRdb's version contains in-frame clones alone and is incomplete. V and J calls and clone size follow that table, whereas D and trimming were derived from the DNA. The table lists fewer than 700,000 clones, 85% to 90% of them singletons. Seattle's cohort entered during active infection and was followed longitudinally.

The receptor was isolated from a woman aged 45-65 years with COVID-19, enrolled during active disease. The sequenced sample consisted of peripheral blood. This chain links TRBV6-5 with TRBJ2-2; the D is unclear. Written as DNA, the CDR3 is TGTGCCGGTAGCTACCGAAGCACCGGGGAGCTGTTTTTT. Protein: CAGSYRSTGELFF.